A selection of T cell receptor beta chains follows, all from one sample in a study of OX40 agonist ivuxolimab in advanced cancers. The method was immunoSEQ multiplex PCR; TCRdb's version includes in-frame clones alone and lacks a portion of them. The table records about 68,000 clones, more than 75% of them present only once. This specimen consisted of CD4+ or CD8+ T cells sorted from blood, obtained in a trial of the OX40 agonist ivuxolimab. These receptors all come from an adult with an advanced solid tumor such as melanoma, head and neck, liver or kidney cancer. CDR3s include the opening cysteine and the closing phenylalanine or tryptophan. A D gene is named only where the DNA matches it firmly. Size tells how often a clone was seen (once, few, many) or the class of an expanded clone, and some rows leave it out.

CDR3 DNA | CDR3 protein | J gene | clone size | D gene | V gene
TGCGCCAGCAGCCAAGACTTCACGACAAGAATGAACACTGAAGCTTTCTTT | CASSQDFTTRMNTEAFF | TRBJ1-1 | once | . | TRBV4-1
TGTGCCAGCAGCTCCGGACAGACGGGAGAGACCCAGTACTTC | CASSSGQTGETQYF | TRBJ2-5 | . | . | TRBV7-9
TGTGCCAGCTCACCCAGGACAGCGAACACCGGGGAGCTGTTTTTT | CASSPRTANTGELFF | TRBJ2-2 | . | . | TRBV18
TGTGCCAGCAGCTTACCTATGGGGGCACCCACCAGAGAGACCCAGTACTTC | CASSLPMGAPTRETQYF | TRBJ2-5 | . | . | TRBV7-2
TGTGCCAGCAGTGTCGAGACTAGCGGAATTGGGGAGACCCAGTACTTC | CASSVETSGIGETQYF | TRBJ2-5 | . | TRBD2 | TRBV6-1
TGTGCCAGCAGACCCGGACAGGGCTATGGCTACACCTTC | CASRPGQGYGYTF | TRBJ1-2 | . | TRBD1 | TRBV25-1
TGTGCCAGCAGCTTAGCGGGGACAGATACGCAGTATTTT | CASSLAGTDTQYF | TRBJ2-3 | . | . | TRBV11-2
TGTGCCAGCAAGGAGACAGGGCAGGGGAGAGGTGAGCAGTTCTTC | CASKETGQGRGEQFF | TRBJ2-1 | . | TRBD1 | TRBV28
TGTGCCAGCAGTGATAGCGTACCCTACGAGCAGTACTTC | CASSDSVPYEQYF | TRBJ2-7 | . | . | TRBV28
TGTGCCAGCCGTAAAGGGGGAGGGAGTCCTACCTACGAGCAGTACTTC | CASRKGGGSPTYEQYF | TRBJ2-7 | . | . | TRBV28
TGTGCCAGCAGCCGCGGGGCCCCTAATGAAAAACTGTTTTTT | CASSRGAPNEKLFF | TRBJ1-4 | . | . | TRBV11-2
TGTGCCAGCAGCTTGCCGCCAGGGAACTACGAGCAGTACTTC | CASSLPPGNYEQYF | TRBJ2-7 | . | . | TRBV5-8
TGTGCCAGCAGCCTTCGACTAGCGGGGCGCACAGATACGCAGTATTTT | CASSLRLAGRTDTQYF | TRBJ2-3 | . | TRBD2 | TRBV5-4
TGTGCCAGCAGTCCCATAGGATGGGCGGGAGGGCCGAGTGGAGAGACCCAGTACTTC | CASSPIGWAGGPSGETQYF | TRBJ2-5 | . | TRBD2 | TRBV13
TGTGCCATCAGTGACACGCAACGTGGCCAGCCCCAGCATTTT | CAISDTQRGQPQHF | TRBJ1-5 | . | . | TRBV10-3
TGTGCCAGCAGTTTGAGAGGGGGTTCCACAGATACGCAGTATTTT | CASSLRGGSTDTQYF | TRBJ2-3 | . | . | TRBV28
TGTGCCAGTAGTATGAAGGAGGGCCGGGGAAATGAGCAGTTCTTC | CASSMKEGRGNEQFF | TRBJ2-1 | . | . | TRBV19
TGTGCCAGCAGTCTCCCTGGGACTAGCACGCAGTTCTTC | CASSLPGTSTQFF | TRBJ2-1 | once | TRBD2 | TRBV28
TGCGCCAGCAGCCAGGGAGCAAAGGCAAACATTCAGTACTTC | CASSQGAKANIQYF | TRBJ2-4 | . | . | TRBV4-3
TGTGCCAGCAGCCTTCAGAGACCCACTGAAGCTTTCTTT | CASSLQRPTEAFF | TRBJ1-1 | . | . | TRBV14
TGTGCCAGCAGGCTGGACAGGGGCCGAGAGCAGTACTTC | CASRLDRGREQYF | TRBJ2-7 | . | TRBD1 | TRBV2
TGTGCCTGGAGTAGGACGAACACTGAAGCTTTCTTT | CAWSRTNTEAFF | TRBJ1-1 | . | . | TRBV30
TGTGCCAGCAGCTCACAGTCGACATATAGCAATCAGCCCCAGCATTTT | CASSSQSTYSNQPQHF | TRBJ1-5 | . | . | TRBV7-2
TGTGCCAGCAGCCGGGGACACATGAACACTGAAGCTTTCTTT | CASSRGHMNTEAFF | TRBJ1-1 | . | . | TRBV5-6
TGCGCCAGCAGCTTTGGGGGTTTTAACAATGAGCAGTTCTTC | CASSFGGFNNEQFF | TRBJ2-1 | . | . | TRBV5-1
TGTGCCAGCAGCTTAAGCGGGAACTCCTACAATGAGCAGTTCTTC | CASSLSGNSYNEQFF | TRBJ2-1 | . | TRBD2 | TRBV7-2
TGTGCCAGCAGCTTAGTACGGAGCTTAGCGATCTCCGGCACAGATACGCAGTATTTT | CASSLVRSLAISGTDTQYF | TRBJ2-3 | few | . | TRBV11-2
TGTGCCAGCCGTTTAGCGGAGTACTCCTACGAGCAGTACTTC | CASRLAEYSYEQYF | TRBJ2-7 | . | . | TRBV7-9
TGTGCCAGCAGCTTTTTCGCAGGGGATGAAAAACTGTTTTTT | CASSFFAGDEKLFF | TRBJ1-4 | . | . | TRBV7-9
TGTGCCAGCAGCCTTGGGACACAGAGCTCCTACGAGCAGTACTTC | CASSLGTQSSYEQYF | TRBJ2-7 | . | . | TRBV4-2
TGTGCCAGTAGCCGGGACAGCCAAGAGACCCAGTACTTC | CASSRDSQETQYF | TRBJ2-5 | . | TRBD1 | TRBV19
TGCGCCAGCAGCCAAGGGACAGGCCATGGCGGTTATGGCTACACCTTC | CASSQGTGHGGYGYTF | TRBJ1-2 | . | TRBD1 | TRBV5-1
TGTGCCAGCAGTTTATTCCCCGGGACAGGAAACATTCAGTACTTC | CASSLFPGTGNIQYF | TRBJ2-4 | . | TRBD1 | TRBV28
TGTGCCAGCAGCTTGCTTGGACAGGGGAACACTGAAGCTTTCTTT | CASSLLGQGNTEAFF | TRBJ1-1 | . | TRBD1 | TRBV5-8
TGTGCCAGCTCCCAATCGGGGGGCGCGACACGGGGCTACACCTTC | CASSQSGGATRGYTF | TRBJ1-2 | . | . | TRBV2
TGTGCCAGCAGTGGTGGGACTAGCGGTTACAATGAGCAGTTCTTC | CASSGGTSGYNEQFF | TRBJ2-1 | . | TRBD2 | TRBV2
TGTGCCAGCAGCCCGAGGCCGGGAGTCACAGATACGCAGTATTTT | CASSPRPGVTDTQYF | TRBJ2-3 | . | . | TRBV7-2
TGTGCCAGCCGTAGGGGGACCGAAAAACTGTTTTTT | CASRRGTEKLFF | TRBJ1-4 | . | . | TRBV6-6
TGCGCCAGCAGCTTGGGGCCCGGGGAGCTGTTTTTT | CASSLGPGELFF | TRBJ2-2 | . | . | TRBV5-1
TGTGCCAGTAGTAGGTCCCCGGACAGGGCCTACGAGCAGTACTTC | CASSRSPDRAYEQYF | TRBJ2-7 | . | TRBD1 | TRBV19
TGCGCCAGCAGCTTGGTGACTAGCGACTACAATGAGCAGTTCTTC | CASSLVTSDYNEQFF | TRBJ2-1 | . | TRBD2 | TRBV5-1
TGCGCCAGCACCTGGGACAGTACCTACGAGCAGTACTTC | CASTWDSTYEQYF | TRBJ2-7 | . | TRBD1 | TRBV5-1
TGTGCCAGCAGCTTCACAGGGAAAGAGACCCAGTACTTC | CASSFTGKETQYF | TRBJ2-5 | . | . | TRBV28
TGTGCCAGCTCACCTCTCGGAGAGACCCAGTACTTC | CASSPLGETQYF | TRBJ2-5 | . | . | TRBV18
TGTGCCAGCAGCTCCCAGGGGGGAGGCGGCACTGAAGCTTTCTTT | CASSSQGGGGTEAFF | TRBJ1-1 | . | TRBD1 | TRBV7-2
TGTGCCAGCAGCTTGGGGACAGGGACGGAGACCCAGTACTTC | CASSLGTGTETQYF | TRBJ2-5 | . | TRBD1 | TRBV11-2